What follows are 32 T cell receptor beta chains derived from one specimen sequenced in a study of technical replicates of blood from several donors. The data were produced by immunoSEQ multiplex PCR, yet TCRdb's version contains in-frame clones alone and is incomplete. The repertoire holds roughly 68,000 clones, with just over 90% as singletons. Sample: PBMCs. The receptors shown here come from a human donor in good health. Some clones in this sample may be carry-over from other donors' samples.

V usage is TRBV27 and J usage is TRBJ1-5; 10 bases are shared with TRBD1. The CDR3 is 14 residues long. With V trimmed by 6 bases and J by 6 bases, 5 bases remained unmatched. Germline-derived CDR1 and CDR2 are MNHEY and SMNVEV (reference sequence). CDR3 protein: CASSPGQGTQPQHF. CDR3 in DNA: TGTGCCAGCAGCCCGGGACAGGGGACTCAGCCCCAGCATTTT.

CDR3 residues: CSVGVSGTEAFF. CDR3 coding DNA: TGCAGCGTTGGAGTATCAGGGACTGAAGCTTTCTTT. This chain links TRBV29-1 with TRBJ1-1; D is perhaps TRBD1 (5 bases). The CDR3 covers 12 residues. Germline values: CDR1 SQVTM, CDR2 ANQGSEA. With 4 bases removed from V and 5 bases from J, the gap between germline ends came to 11 bases.

The CDR3: CASSQGSGDSAYEQYF. The CDR3 nucleotides are TGCGCCAGCAGCCAAGGCTCTGGGGACAGCGCCTACGAGCAGTACTTC. This chain connects TRBV4-3 to TRBJ2-7; the match to TRBD1 covers 7 bases. The V and J ends lost 1 base and 2 bases, in that order; junction bases with no gene match: 8. Germline V lookup: CDR1 LGHNA, CDR2 YSLEER. This CDR3 has 16 residues.

In this sample, this clone turned up once. The chain uses TRBV6-5 and TRBJ1-5; TRBD1 matches at 9 bases. The CDR3 runs to 14 residues. J lost 3 bases, V lost 6 bases, and 3 bases had no gene match. Germline V gene data show CDR1 as MNHEY and CDR2 as SVGAGI. DNA for the CDR3: TGTGCCAGCAGACGGACAGGGGACAATCAGCCCCAGCATTTT. Its protein is CASRRTGDNQPQHF.

The chain combines TRBV9 with TRBJ1-2; weak D call: TRBD1 (5 bases). The length of the CDR3 is 13 residues. Looked up from germline, CDR1 is SGDLS and CDR2 is YYNGEE. V lost 3 bases and J lost 8, with 14 bases in between. CDR3 DNA: TGTGCCAGCAGCGAGGCCCCAGGGCTCGGCTACACCTTC. Translation: CASSEAPGLGYTF.

The CDR3 here is CASGAQRGYTF. The CDR3 nucleotides read TGTGCCAGCGGGGCTCAACGGGGCTACACCTTC. The chain has TRBV6-6 and TRBJ1-2, with D perhaps TRBD1 (5 bases). This CDR3 is built from 11 residues. Germline CDR1 is MNHNY and CDR2 is SVGAGI (reference sequence). V was shortened by 8 bases and J by 8 bases, with 12 bases between the two germline ends.

The chain is built from TRBV5-6 and TRBJ2-5; TRBD2 matches 7 bases. With 8 bases clipped from V and 5 bases from J, the junction kept 9 bases outside the gene matches. Germline lookup yields CDR1 SGHDT and CDR2 YYEEEE. This CDR3 region has 13 residues. The CDR3 loop is CASQPGTKETQYF. The CDR3 region has the DNA TGTGCCAGTCAGCCCGGGACTAAGGAGACCCAGTACTTC.

J is TRBJ2-1 and V is TRBV19; D might be TRBD2 (7 bases). Germline V gene lookup returns CDR1 LNHDA and CDR2 SQIVND (reference sequence). Trimming shortened V by 3 bases and J by 0 bases, and 15 bases separated the two germline ends. The CDR3 loop spans 17 amino acids. The CDR3 sequence is CASSMNGAGASYNEQFF. CDR3 sequence (DNA): TGTGCCAGTAGTATGAACGGCGCGGGGGCCTCCTACAATGAGCAGTTCTTC.

This clone is a singleton in its sample. This rearrangement joins TRBV7-2 to TRBJ1-3; D perhaps matches TRBD1 (5 bases). The germline V gene encodes CDR1 SGHTA and CDR2 FQGNSA. CDR3 size: 14 residues. Between the trimmed V and J ends, which lost 8 bases and 2 bases, there was a span of 13 bases. CDR3 bases: TGTGCCAGCGACCAGGGTTCAACTGGAAACACCATATATTTT. As protein: CASDQGSTGNTIYF.

V is TRBV19 and J is TRBJ2-7, with TRBD2 matching over 7 bases. J gave up 6 bases and V 2 bases, and 4 bases lay outside the gene matches. Per the germline V gene, CDR1 is LNHDA and CDR2 is SQIVND (reference sequence). This CDR3 has 13 amino acids. CDR3 loop: CASSISLAAEQYF. CDR3 nucleotide sequence: TGTGCCAGTAGTATATCCCTAGCGGCCGAGCAGTACTTC.

The V gene is TRBV7-7, the J gene TRBJ2-2; TRBD2 might be the D (6 bases). From germline, CDR1 is SSHAT and CDR2 FNYEAQ (reference sequence). The CDR3 extends over 16 amino acids. V was shortened by 5 bases and J by 0 bases, with 13 bases between the two germline ends. The CDR3 nucleotides read TGTGCCAGCAGCCCCGGGGGTGGAACGAACACCGGGGAGCTGTTTTTT. Its translation: CASSPGGGTNTGELFF.

The chain links TRBV19 to TRBJ1-2; TRBD1 matches 7 bases. The CDR3 length is 13 residues. The germline V gene encodes CDR1 LNHDA and CDR2 SQIVND (reference sequence). V dropped 5 bases and J dropped 4; count of bases not matched to a gene: 4. The CDR3 spells CASSVGQSYGYTF. Here the CDR3 DNA reads TGTGCCAGTAGTGTGGGACAGAGCTATGGCTACACCTTC.

The V call is TRBV7-8, the J call TRBJ1-5; the D gene is possibly TRBD1 (5 bases). V was cut by 4 bases and J by 6 bases, with 10 bases left in between. The CDR3 runs 13 residues. Germline V gene lookup returns CDR1 SGHVS and CDR2 FQNEAQ. The CDR3 DNA reads as TGTGCCAGCAGCTCAAAAAGGGGTCAGCCCCAGCATTTT. It yields the protein CASSSKRGQPQHF.

This sequence joins TRBV27 and TRBJ1-2; TRBD1 aligns across 7 bases. The CDR3 extends over 14 amino acids. The V segment lost 8 bases and the J segment 4 bases; nucleotides outside the gene matches: 10. The germline V gene encodes CDR1 MNHEY and CDR2 SMNVEV (reference sequence). CDR3 protein: CASGYTGVSYGYTF. For the CDR3, the DNA is TGTGCCAGCGGTTATACAGGGGTTAGCTATGGCTACACCTTC.

The chain recombines TRBV2 with TRBJ1-1, with D possibly TRBD1 on 5 matching bases. This CDR3 spans 12 amino acids. Germline lookup yields CDR1 SNHLY and CDR2 FYNNEI. Between the trimmed V and J ends, which lost 9 bases and 4 bases, there was a span of 12 bases. As DNA, the CDR3 is TGTGCCAGGTTGGCAGGGCCCACTGAAGCTTTCTTT. This sequence encodes CARLAGPTEAFF.

V and J are TRBV6-5 and TRBJ1-2; D ambiguous. Germline CDR1 MNHEY, CDR2 SVGAGI. Trimming removed 10 bases at V and 4 bases at J, with 16 bases between. This CDR3 region has 13 residues. CDR3 sequence (DNA): TGTGCCACTAGGGCCGGGAGTCCCTATGGCTACACCTTC. Translation gives CATRAGSPYGYTF.

The rearrangement joins TRBV4-1 to TRBJ2-5; tentative D call: TRBD1 (5 bases). The CDR3 is made up of 13 amino acids. Germline-derived CDR1 and CDR2 are MGHRA and YSYEKL. V gave up 2 bases and J gave up 5 bases, with 9 bases separating them. The CDR3 protein is CASSQIPGETQYF. As DNA, the CDR3 is TGCGCCAGCAGCCAAATACCAGGGGAGACCCAGTACTTC.

V is TRBV7-8 and J is TRBJ2-3, with TRBD1 matching 7 bases. There are 17 residues in the CDR3. J was trimmed by 4 bases and V by 0 bases; bases with no gene match: 10. Germline values: CDR1 SGHVS, CDR2 FQNEAQ. The CDR3 region has the DNA TGTGCCAGCAGCTTAGCTGTAGGGGGCGTTGGTGCAGATACGCAGTATTTT. It is translated as CASSLAVGGVGADTQYF.

The chain combines TRBV7-8 with TRBJ2-7, with a possible D match to TRBD2 (6 bases). The CDR3 is 15 amino acids. Germline V lookup: CDR1 SGHVS, CDR2 FQNEAQ. V lost 5 bases, J lost 3 bases, and 17 bases lay in between. The CDR3 DNA follows: TGTGCCAGCAGCCTAACTAGCTTTGGAGGCTACGAGCAGTACTTC. It specifies CASSLTSFGGYEQYF.

The chain uses TRBV6-6 and TRBJ1-5, with D possibly TRBD1 on 6 matching bases. The CDR3 runs 14 residues. Germline V lookup: CDR1 MNHNY, CDR2 SVGAGI (reference sequence). The V gene lost 7 bases and the J gene lost 5 bases, with 15 bases spanning the gap. The CDR3 sequence is CASNDWGPDQPQHF. CDR3 DNA sequence: TGTGCCAGCAATGATTGGGGGCCGGATCAGCCCCAGCATTTT.

V usage is TRBV9 and J usage is TRBJ2-3; no definite D call. The ends were cut back, 1 base at V and 4 bases at J, with 10 bases in the middle. There are 14 residues in the CDR3. Germline V gives CDR1 SGDLS, CDR2 YYNGEE. The CDR3 nucleotides are TGTGCCAGCAGCGTAAGCCAATCCGCAGATACGCAGTATTTT. This codes for CASSVSQSADTQYF.

This chain connects TRBV6-5 to TRBJ2-3, with D perhaps matching TRBD2 (7 bases). Trimming stripped 2 bases from V and 5 bases from J, with 17 bases between. The length of the CDR3 is 16 residues. Germline-derived CDR1 and CDR2 are MNHEY and SVGAGI. CDR3 nucleotide sequence: TGTGCCAGCAGTTACGGGGCGGGGGAACAGGGAGATACGCAGTATTTT. Its translation is CASSYGAGEQGDTQYF.

The chain is built from TRBV6-5 and TRBJ2-7; TRBD2 matches 7 bases. Germline lookup yields CDR1 MNHEY and CDR2 SVGAGI. The trim removed 4 bases at V and 5 bases at J, leaving 8 bases unmatched. The CDR3 has 14 residues. CDR3: CASSSPGGVHEQYF. CDR3 DNA sequence: TGTGCCAGCAGTTCCCCGGGGGGTGTCCACGAGCAGTACTTC.

The gene calls are TRBV4-1 and TRBJ2-3, with D perhaps matching TRBD1 (7 bases). The germline V and J ends were trimmed by 3 bases and 2 bases, with 15 bases remaining between them. Germline V gives CDR1 MGHRA, CDR2 YSYEKL. This CDR3 has 16 amino acids. As DNA, the CDR3 is TGCGCCAGCAGCCAGCGGGACAGTGAGAACACAGATACGCAGTATTTT. This encodes CASSQRDSENTDTQYF.

The CDR3 loop reads CASSPYPGDRALYF. DNA for the CDR3: TGTGCCAGCAGCCCTTACCCGGGGGACCGGGCTTTATATTTT. This chain links TRBV7-2 with TRBJ1-3, with D maybe TRBD1 (5 bases). CDR1 and CDR2 (germline): SGHTA, FQGNSA. The germline V and J ends were trimmed by 5 bases and 14 bases, with 22 bases remaining between them. CDR3 length: 14 residues.

This clone was counted once. This chain links TRBV10-3 with TRBJ1-2; TRBD1 might be the D (5 bases). Germline-derived CDR1 and CDR2 are ENHRY and SYGVKD. The CDR3 runs to 17 residues. V dropped 10 bases and J dropped 6 bases, with 30 bases sitting between them. This CDR3 is CATKFQTVPTGGNGYTF. The CDR3 DNA is TGTGCCACCAAATTTCAAACTGTCCCGACGGGGGGTAATGGCTACACCTTC.

The chain joins TRBV4-3 to TRBJ1-2; D gene unclear. Deletions cut 0 bases from V and 2 bases from J, with 10 bases between. The length of the CDR3 is 15 residues. Looked up from germline, CDR1 is LGHNA and CDR2 is YSLEER. CDR3 residues: CASSQDGEVNYGYTF. The CDR3 nucleotides are TGCGCCAGCAGCCAAGACGGTGAAGTAAACTATGGCTACACCTTC.

The V and J genes are TRBV7-3 and TRBJ2-7, with D possibly TRBD2 on 5 matching bases. CDR1 is SGHTA, CDR2 FQGTGA, per germline. The CDR3 spans 14 residues. V lost 5 bases, J lost 0 bases, and 11 bases lay in between. Written as DNA, the CDR3 is TGTGCCAGCAGCCCAGACTACAACTCCTACGAGCAGTACTTC. Translated: CASSPDYNSYEQYF.

This rearrangement joins TRBV5-1 to TRBJ1-5, with 9 bases matching TRBD1. The CDR3 has 15 amino acids. CDR1 and CDR2 (germline): SGHRS, YFSETQ. The ends lost 3 bases at V and 2 bases at J; junction bases unmatched: 3. The CDR3 region has the DNA TGCGCCAGCAGCTGGACAGGGGTTGGCAATCAGCCCCAGCATTTT. Translation gives CASSWTGVGNQPQHF.

The chain employs TRBV7-2 and TRBJ1-1; no definite D call. In germline, CDR1 is SGHTA, CDR2 FQGNSA. The CDR3 runs 12 residues. V was pared by 5 bases and J by 1 base, with 5 bases between. The CDR3 DNA reads TGTGCCAGCAGCCCGCGGAACACTGAAGCTTTCTTT. It specifies CASSPRNTEAFF.

The V call is TRBV7-2, the J call TRBJ2-7; no reliable D call. CDR3 size: 16 residues. Deletions cut 1 base from V and 0 bases from J, with 13 bases between. CDR1 and CDR2 from the germline V gene are SGHTA and FQGNSA. CDR3 residues: CASSLDPTRPSYEQYF. The DNA for the CDR3 is TGTGCCAGCAGCTTAGACCCCACGCGGCCCTCCTACGAGCAGTACTTC.

The genes are TRBV5-1 and TRBJ1-2; 8 nucleotides match TRBD1. The CDR3 has 13 residues. The ends lost 4 bases at V and 7 bases at J; junction bases unmatched: 6. Germline loops: CDR1 SGHRS, CDR2 YFSETQ. The CDR3 nucleotides are TGCGCCAGCAGCATCCAGGGGGCGGGTGGCTACACCTTC. Protein sequence: CASSIQGAGGYTF. Full variable domain (rest looked up from reference TRBV5-1 and TRBJ1-2): KAGVTQTPRYLIKTRGQQVTLSCSPISGHRSVSWYQQTPGQGLQFLFEYFSETQRNKGNFPGRFSGRQFSNSRSEMNVSTLELGDSALYLCASSIQGAGGYTFGSGTRLTVV.